The 12 T cell receptor beta chains presented below share a single source sample, sequenced in a study of T cells in Graves' hyperthyroidism and ophthalmopathy. The TCR beta CDR3 regions underwent amplification using RNA transcripts as the source. Primed by the HTBI set, a first-round RT-PCR was run on the TCR CDR3. One entry per CDR3 protein, called by TCRdb with MiXCR from the multiplex PCR reads. The data hold about 400,000 distinct CDR3 sequences, with around 25% observed a single time. Sequences were obtained from blood. These receptors all stem from a man aged 50-60 years with Graves' hyperthyroidism.

This clonotype occurred many times. The CDR3 reads CASSLGDRQPQHF. The CDR3 coding sequence is TGTGCCAGCTCACTCGGAGACAGACAGCCCCAGCATTTT. The chain couples TRBV18 to TRBJ1-5; TRBD1 is a possible D gene (5 bases). Germline CDR1 reads KGHSH; CDR2 reads LQKENI. The CDR3 has 13 residues. The V and J ends lost 4 bases and 7 bases respectively, with 11 bases between them.

This clonotype has a count of ten or more. The chain recombines TRBV9 with TRBJ2-5; 11 bases are shared with TRBD2. Germline V gene data show CDR1 as SGDLS and CDR2 as YYNGEE. The CDR3 covers 16 residues. The V segment lost 0 bases and the J segment 2 bases; nucleotides outside the gene matches: 3. The CDR3 here is CASSVEGLAVQETQYF. The CDR3 DNA is TGTGCCAGCAGCGTAGAGGGACTAGCGGTACAAGAGACCCAGTACTTC.

The V gene is TRBV3-1, the J gene TRBJ2-7; 8 bases are shared with TRBD1. Germline V gene sequence: CDR1 LGHDT, CDR2 YNNKEL (reference sequence). V shed 6 bases, J shed 3 bases, and the junction held 13 bases outside the gene matches. This CDR3 is built from 16 residues. The CDR3 DNA sequence: TGTGCCAGCAGTTACTTCCCGGGACAGGTTGGCTACGAGCAGTACTTC. As protein: CASSYFPGQVGYEQYF.

This clonotype was recorded at least ten times. The chain uses TRBV7-2 and TRBJ2-7; D remains unclear. This CDR3 contains 13 residues. V was pared by 1 base and J by 4 bases, with 8 bases between. CDR1 and CDR2 from the germline V gene are SGHTA and FQGNSA. The CDR3 sequence is CASSLGNAYEQYF. In nucleotides, the CDR3 is TGTGCCAGCAGCTTAGGTAATGCTTACGAGCAGTACTTC.

This rearrangement joins TRBV3-1 to TRBJ2-1; 7 bases fit TRBD1. The length of the CDR3 is 15 residues. CDR1 and CDR2 from the germline V gene are LGHDT and YNNKEL (reference sequence). The junction had 6 bases not matched to a gene; V was cut back by 2 bases and J by 5 bases. The CDR3 DNA is TGTGCCAGCAGCCAAAGGGGGCGCGTCCACAATGAGCAGTTCTTC. This codes for CASSQRGRVHNEQFF.

This sequence joins TRBV6-1 and TRBJ2-3, with D perhaps TRBD2 (6 bases). Trimming pared 5 bases from V and 0 bases from J, leaving 18 bases between. The germline V gene has CDR1 MNHNS and CDR2 SASEGT. This CDR3 has 17 amino acids. CDR3 protein: CASSWTKRAGSTDTQYF. CDR3 bases: TGTGCCAGCAGTTGGACGAAGCGGGCCGGTAGCACAGATACGCAGTATTTT.

CDR3 amino acids: CASSWGTSGRDEQFF. In nucleotides, the CDR3 is TGTGCCAGCAGTTGGGGGACTAGCGGGAGGGACGAGCAGTTCTTC. J is TRBJ2-1 and V is TRBV27, with 16 bases fitting TRBD2. V gave up 4 bases and J gave up 10 bases; unmatched junction bases: 4. The CDR3 extends over 15 amino acids. CDR1 and CDR2 (germline): MNHEY, SMNVEV (reference sequence).

The genes are TRBV27 and TRBJ1-1; no clear D. V shed 0 bases and J shed 1 base, with 3 bases lying between them. The CDR3 loop spans 13 amino acids. Germline lookup yields CDR1 MNHEY and CDR2 SMNVEV (reference sequence). The CDR3 DNA is TGTGCCAGCAGTTTATCGAAGAACACTGAAGCTTTCTTT. Its protein is CASSLSKNTEAFF.

This clonotype was observed a few times. The gene calls are TRBV12-3 or TRBV12-4 and TRBJ2-6; possible D gene TRBD1, 5 bases. The CDR3 is made up of 15 amino acids. V was pared by 5 bases and J by 0 bases, with 8 bases between. The CDR3 DNA reads TGTGCCAGCAGTCGACAGTTCTCTGGGGCCAACGTCCTGACTTTC. Encoded protein: CASSRQFSGANVLTF.

This clonotype was found a few times. V gene TRBV12-5 combines with J gene TRBJ1-1, with unresolved D. The germline gives CDR1 LGHNT, CDR2 FRNRAP. Trimming took 3 bases from V and 3 from J, leaving 5 bases between them. The CDR3 runs to 12 residues. For the CDR3, the DNA is TGTGCTAGTGGTTTTGGCTACACTGAAGCTTTCTTT. Translation: CASGFGYTEAFF.

The sample holds a few counts of this clonotype. The chain carries TRBV10-3 and TRBJ2-3; D might be TRBD2 (5 bases). The V end was cut by 3 bases, the J end by 4 bases, with 14 bases between. CDR1 and CDR2 from the germline V gene are ENHRY and SYGVKD. The CDR3 is made up of 15 amino acids. CDR3 loop: CAISDTGEGADTQYF. CDR3 bases: TGTGCCATCAGTGACACGGGCGAGGGTGCAGATACGCAGTATTTT.

This clonotype was recorded at least ten times. The chain couples TRBV6-1 to TRBJ1-1; D ambiguous. In germline, CDR1 is MNHNS, CDR2 SASEGT. V lost 6 bases to trimming and J lost 2 bases, with 10 bases between them. This CDR3 is 13 amino acids long. The CDR3 coding sequence is TGTGCCAGCAGCTCACATGGAAACACTGAAGCTTTCTTT. It specifies CASSSHGNTEAFF.